This T cell receptor beta chain was captured by sequencing in a study of Ad26.COV2.S vaccination and SARS-CoV-2 variants. About the study: Trial arm assignment for the donor was COV1001 Ad26.COV2.S.

V lost 5 bases and J 5 bases, leaving 13 bases between the germline ends. The germline V gene encodes CDR1 MNHEY and CDR2 SVGEGT. The CDR3 runs to 13 residues. The treatment here: roughly 19 received Ad26.COV2.S at low or high dose, single or two shots; 5 received placebo; per-sample allocation not given. Sampling occurred on day 63 after the first vaccine or placebo injection. Donation was by an adult aged 18-55 years who was in Boston. Notes on this clone: Its antigen is unknown.

Sequencing used immunoSEQ multiplex PCR; TCRdb keeps in-frame clones, though not all of them. Of some 300,000 clones detected, 85% to 90% appear once; the ten largest clones hold roughly 1.9%. Whole-study results and caveats: Vaccine recipients surpassed placebo recipients in spike-specific TCR breadth.

This sequence was found in a person between 18 and 65 years old who received the Ad26.COV2.S COVID-19 vaccine or a placebo. The source was peripheral blood, collected in a trial of Ad26.COV2.S vaccine versus placebo. V is TRBV6-2 or TRBV6-3 and J is TRBJ2-7; D is undetermined. The CDR3 region has the DNA TGTGCCAGCAGTGGGGTGGGCGCGCACGAGCAGTACTTC. Protein: CASSGVGAHEQYF.